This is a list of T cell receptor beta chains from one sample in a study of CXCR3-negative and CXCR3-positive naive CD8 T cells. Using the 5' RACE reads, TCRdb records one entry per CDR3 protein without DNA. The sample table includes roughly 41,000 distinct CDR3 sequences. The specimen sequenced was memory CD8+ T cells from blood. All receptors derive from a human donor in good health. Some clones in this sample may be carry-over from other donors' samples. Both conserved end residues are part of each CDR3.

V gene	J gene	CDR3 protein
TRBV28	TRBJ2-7	CASMKSGDYEQYF
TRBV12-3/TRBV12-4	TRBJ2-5	CASRALGDETQYF
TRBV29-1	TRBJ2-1	CSGLGGGYNEQFF
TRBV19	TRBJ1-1	CASSINSAGGTEAFF
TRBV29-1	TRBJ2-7	CSARAGTETYEQYF
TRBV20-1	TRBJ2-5	CSARGGQLLPRGETQYF
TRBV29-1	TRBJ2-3	CSVAETGTSEDTQYF
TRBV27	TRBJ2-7	CASSPNRDTSYEQYF
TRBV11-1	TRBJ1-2	CASSLVENYGYTF
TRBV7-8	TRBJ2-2	CASSNRDSDTGELFF
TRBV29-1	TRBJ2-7	CSVEDRGTLSYEQYF
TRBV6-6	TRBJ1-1	CASSYSARLNTEAFF
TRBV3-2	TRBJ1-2	CASSQDLRGRYGYTF
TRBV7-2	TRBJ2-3	CASSPEGERSTDTQYF
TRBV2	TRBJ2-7	CASSESAGDLYEQYF
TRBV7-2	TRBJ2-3	CASSADRVGTDTQYF
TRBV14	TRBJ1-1	CASSQGKWNTEAFF
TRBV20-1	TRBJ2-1	CSARLFASRALPYNEQFF
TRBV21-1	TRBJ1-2	CASSKGGRSGTDYGYTF
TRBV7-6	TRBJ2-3	CASSLAELEADTQYF
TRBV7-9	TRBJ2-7	CASSTPLQDLSSYEQYF
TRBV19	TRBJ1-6	CASSSLGDSPLHF
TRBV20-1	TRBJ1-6	CSAREGGMDGSPLHF
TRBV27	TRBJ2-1	CASSSAGEDEQFF
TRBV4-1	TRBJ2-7	CASSQFISGTLSYEQYF
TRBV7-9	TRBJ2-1	CASSLVFTSGGPEQFF
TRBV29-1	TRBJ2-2	CSVEPGEPGELFF
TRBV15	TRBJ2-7	CATSRAAGDIYEQYF
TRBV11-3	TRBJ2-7	CASTPGQIYEQYF
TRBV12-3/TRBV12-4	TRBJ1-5	CASSSTDRDNNQPQHF
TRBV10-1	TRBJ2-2	CASSNRGGPGELFF
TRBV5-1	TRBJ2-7	CASSIDSQGYEQYF
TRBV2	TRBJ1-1	CAREGVTQGSGTEAFF
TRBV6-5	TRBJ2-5	CASSSGLAGNLQETQYF
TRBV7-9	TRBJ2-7	CASSHALVAHEQYF
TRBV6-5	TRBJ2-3	CASTPESTDTQYF
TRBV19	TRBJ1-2	CASSATGGSYGYTF
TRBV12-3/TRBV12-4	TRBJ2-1	CASSPRGGGSYNEQFF
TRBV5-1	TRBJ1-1	CASSPGQGYPEAFF
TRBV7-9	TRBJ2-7	CASSLGIRDRRYEQYF
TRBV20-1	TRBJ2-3	CSARDGTSGTDTQYF
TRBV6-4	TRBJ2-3	CASLDSPTDTQYF